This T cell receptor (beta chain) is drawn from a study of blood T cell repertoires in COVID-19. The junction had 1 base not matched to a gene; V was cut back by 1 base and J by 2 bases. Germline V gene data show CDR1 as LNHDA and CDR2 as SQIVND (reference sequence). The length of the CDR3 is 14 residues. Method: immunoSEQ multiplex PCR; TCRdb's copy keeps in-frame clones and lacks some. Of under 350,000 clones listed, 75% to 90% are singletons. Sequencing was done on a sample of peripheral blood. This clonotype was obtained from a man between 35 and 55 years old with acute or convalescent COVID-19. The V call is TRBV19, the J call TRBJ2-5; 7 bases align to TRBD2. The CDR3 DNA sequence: TGTGCCAGTAGTATAGGGGGGGGTCAAGAGACCCAGTACTTC. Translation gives CASSIGGGQETQYF.